This TCR beta chain came from a study of T cell repertoires in aging, cancer and after chemotherapy. Background on the study: About 9.1 million TCR reads were in the whole dataset.

On this clonotype itself: No antigen is known for it.

The template was genomic DNA from peripheral blood, not RNA. Overall study results and limits: In healthy donors, age-related TCR diversity loss mainly reflected lost richness.

Rearranged V-D-J TRB sequences were amplified with a mixed TRB-A/B primer pool. Each CDR3 protein gets one entry after TCRdb re-called the multiplex PCR reads with MiXCR. Here the sample spans some 8,100 distinct CDR3 sequences, 45% to 70% being singletons. CDR1 and CDR2 from the germline V gene are MNHNS and SASEGT. V gave up 5 bases and J gave up 3 bases; unmatched junction bases: 4. CDR3 size: 15 residues. This chain links TRBV6-1 with TRBJ2-2; the match to TRBD2 covers 9 bases. Material for sequencing was blood. The sequence was obtained from a human donor in good health. CDR3 bases: TGTGCCAGCAGTTCTCTAGCGGGACACACCGGGGAGCTGTTTTTT. Translation: CASSSLAGHTGELFF.